Below, 8 T cell receptor beta chains from the same sample are listed, as sequenced in a study of early T cells in non-severe SARS-CoV-2 infection. TCRdb ran MiXCR on the 5' RACE reads and lists one entry per CDR3 protein. The sample records 35,000 to 40,000 distinct CDR3 sequences, 5% to 6.5% being singletons. The specimen was whole blood. Receptor source: an adult who was a healthcare worker with PCR-confirmed SARS-CoV-2 infection or an uninfected control (not recorded which).

This clonotype was seen at least ten times. This chain uses TRBV7-8 with TRBJ1-6, with TRBD1 identical over 8 bases. The germline CDR1 and CDR2 sequences are SGHVS and FQNEAQ. The CDR3 runs to 14 residues. The trim removed 5 bases at V and 6 bases at J, leaving 3 bases unmatched. CDR3 sequence reads: CASSPGQANSPLHF. The CDR3 DNA is TGTGCCAGCAGCCCGGGACAGGCTAATTCACCCCTCCACTTT.

The V and J genes are TRBV6-1 and TRBJ2-7; TRBD1 agrees at 8 bases. The junction had 8 bases not matched to a gene; V was cut back by 6 bases and J by 4 bases. The length of the CDR3 is 14 residues. CDR1 is MNHNS, CDR2 SASEGT, per germline. CDR3 region: CASRRPGGIYEQYF. In nucleotides, the CDR3 is TGTGCCAGCAGAAGACCAGGGGGCATATACGAGCAGTACTTC.

The CDR3 loop is CASSPIAGDTSGEQFF. The CDR3 DNA sequence: TGTGCCAGCTCCCCTATAGCGGGAGATACCTCGGGGGAGCAGTTCTTC. The rearrangement uses TRBV18 and TRBJ2-1; 9 bases are a match to TRBD2. The CDR3 runs 16 residues. The germline V gene encodes CDR1 KGHSH and CDR2 LQKENI. V was pared by 6 bases and J by 10 bases, with 16 bases of the junction left unmatched.

The chain recombines TRBV7-9 with TRBJ1-6; a possible D gene is TRBD1 (5 bases). V was clipped by 1 base and J by 12 bases, with 16 bases between them. The CDR3 is 15 residues long. Germline V gives CDR1 SEHNR, CDR2 FQNEAQ (reference sequence). For the CDR3, the DNA is TGTGCCAGCAGCTTAGGGCGGACACTTGAGGAACCCCTCCACTTT. Its protein product is CASSLGRTLEEPLHF.

The chain joins TRBV7-9 to TRBJ2-5, with 8 bases lining up with TRBD2. V lost 5 bases, J lost 4 bases, and 3 bases stayed unmatched. The CDR3 has 13 amino acids. Germline V gene lookup returns CDR1 SEHNR and CDR2 FQNEAQ (reference sequence). The CDR3: CASSRLAGETQYF. CDR3 DNA: TGTGCCAGCAGCCGTCTAGCGGGAGAGACCCAGTACTTC. The full variable domain, its missing parts supplied by reference TRBV7-9 and TRBJ2-5, is DTGVSQNPRHKITKRGQNVTFRCDPISEHNRLYWYRQTLGQGPEFLTYFQNEAQLEKSRLLSDRFSAERPKGSFSTLEIQRTEQGDSAMYLCASSRLAGETQYFGPGTRLLVL.

V gene TRBV6-2 or TRBV6-3 combines with J gene TRBJ2-1; no reliable D call. The CDR3 covers 16 residues. Between the trimmed V and J ends, which lost 6 bases and 0 bases, there was a span of 15 bases. Germline V gives CDR1 MNHEY, CDR2 SVGEGT. The CDR3 sequence is CASRQSRVVSYNEQFF. CDR3 coding DNA: TGTGCCAGCAGACAATCTAGGGTGGTCTCCTACAATGAGCAGTTCTTC.

The table lists this clonotype with a few counts. The chain recombines TRBV29-1 with TRBJ1-1; D is perhaps TRBD1 (5 bases). The CDR3 runs to 13 residues. Trimming pared 4 bases from V and 5 bases from J, leaving 14 bases between. CDR1 and CDR2 from the germline V gene are SQVTM and ANQGSEA. The CDR3 loop is CSVAQDRGTEAFF. Here the CDR3 DNA reads TGCAGCGTTGCCCAGGATCGGGGGACTGAAGCTTTCTTT.

This clonotype was recorded at least ten times. This sequence joins TRBV5-5 and TRBJ1-2; weak D call: TRBD1 (5 bases). Per the germline V gene, CDR1 is SGHKS and CDR2 is YYEKEE (reference sequence). The CDR3 runs to 15 residues. V shed 4 bases and J shed 2 bases, with 15 bases lying between them. Here the CDR3 reads CASSHRLTENYGYTF. As DNA, the CDR3 is TGTGCCAGCAGCCATCGACTGACAGAAAACTATGGCTACACCTTC.